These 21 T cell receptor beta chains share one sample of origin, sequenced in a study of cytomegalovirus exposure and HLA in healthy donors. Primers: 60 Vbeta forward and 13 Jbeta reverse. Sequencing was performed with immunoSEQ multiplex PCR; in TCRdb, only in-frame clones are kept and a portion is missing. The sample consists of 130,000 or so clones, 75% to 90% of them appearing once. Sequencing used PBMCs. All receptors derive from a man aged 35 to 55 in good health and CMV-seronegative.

The CDR3 region has the DNA TGCGCCAGCAGCCGGGGGGGCCAGGGTGAGACCCAGTACTTC. Translating gives CASSRGGQGETQYF. The chain combines TRBV5-1 with TRBJ2-5; TRBD2 aligns across 8 bases. V shed 4 bases, J shed 5 bases, and the junction held 7 bases outside the gene matches. The germline gives CDR1 SGHRS, CDR2 YFSETQ. This CDR3 contains 14 residues.

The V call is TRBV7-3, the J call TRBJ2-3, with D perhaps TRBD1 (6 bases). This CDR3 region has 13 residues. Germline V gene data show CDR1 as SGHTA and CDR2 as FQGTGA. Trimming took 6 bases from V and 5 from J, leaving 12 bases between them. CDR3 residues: CASRETGRDTQYF. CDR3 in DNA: TGTGCCAGCAGGGAAACAGGGAGAGATACGCAGTATTTT. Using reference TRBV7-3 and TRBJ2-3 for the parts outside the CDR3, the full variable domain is GAGVSQTPSNKVTEKGKYVELRCDPISGHTALYWYRQSLGQGPEFLIYFQGTGAADDSGLPNDRFFAVRPEGSVSTLKIQRTERGDSAVYLCASRETGRDTQYFGPGTRLTVL.

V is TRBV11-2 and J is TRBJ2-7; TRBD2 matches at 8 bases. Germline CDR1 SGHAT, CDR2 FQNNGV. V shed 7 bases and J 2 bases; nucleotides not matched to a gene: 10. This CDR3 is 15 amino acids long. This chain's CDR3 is CASKRPLAGPYEQYF. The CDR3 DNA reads TGTGCCAGCAAGAGGCCTCTAGCGGGCCCCTACGAGCAGTACTTC.

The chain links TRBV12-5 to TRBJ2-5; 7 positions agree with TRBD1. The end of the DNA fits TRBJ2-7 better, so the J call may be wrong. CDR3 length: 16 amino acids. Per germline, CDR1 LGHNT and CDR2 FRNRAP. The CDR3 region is CASGFSWDSRSYEQYF. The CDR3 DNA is TGTGCTAGTGGTTTTTCCTGGGACAGTCGGTCCTACGAGCAGTACTTC.

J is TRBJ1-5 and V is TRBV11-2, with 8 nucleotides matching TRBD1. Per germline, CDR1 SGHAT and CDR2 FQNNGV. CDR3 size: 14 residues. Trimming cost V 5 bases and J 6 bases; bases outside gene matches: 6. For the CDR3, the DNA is TGTGCCAGCAGCGCGGACAGGGCCGGTCAGCCCCAGCATTTT. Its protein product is CASSADRAGQPQHF.

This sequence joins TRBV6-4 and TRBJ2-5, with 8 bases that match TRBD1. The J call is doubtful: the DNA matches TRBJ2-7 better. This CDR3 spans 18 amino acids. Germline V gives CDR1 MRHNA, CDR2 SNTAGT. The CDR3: CASRKRAPGGQSSYEQYF. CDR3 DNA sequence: TGTGCCAGCAGGAAAAGAGCCCCAGGGGGCCAGAGCTCCTACGAGCAGTACTTC.

CDR3 region: CASSWTGGNNEQFF. CDR3 bases: TGTGCCAGCAGCTGGACAGGGGGCAACAATGAGCAGTTCTTC. This chain joins TRBV5-4 and TRBJ2-1; 11 bases align to TRBD1. Germline trimming cut 3 bases from V and 5 bases from J; bases unmatched to any gene: 1. Germline V lookup: CDR1 SGHNT, CDR2 YYREEE (reference sequence). The CDR3 totals 14 residues.

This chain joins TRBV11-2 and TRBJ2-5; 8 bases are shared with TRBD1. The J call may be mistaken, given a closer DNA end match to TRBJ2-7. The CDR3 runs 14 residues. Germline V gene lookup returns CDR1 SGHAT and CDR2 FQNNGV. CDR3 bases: TGTGCCAGCAGCTCCGACAGGGGCCTTTACGAGCAGTACTTC. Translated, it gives CASSSDRGLYEQYF.

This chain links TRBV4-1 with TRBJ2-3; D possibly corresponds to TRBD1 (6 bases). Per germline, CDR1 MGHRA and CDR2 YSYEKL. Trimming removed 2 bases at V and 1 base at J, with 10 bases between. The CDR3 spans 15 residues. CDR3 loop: CASSQQDRRTDTQYF. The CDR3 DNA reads TGCGCCAGCAGCCAACAGGACAGACGCACAGATACGCAGTATTTT.

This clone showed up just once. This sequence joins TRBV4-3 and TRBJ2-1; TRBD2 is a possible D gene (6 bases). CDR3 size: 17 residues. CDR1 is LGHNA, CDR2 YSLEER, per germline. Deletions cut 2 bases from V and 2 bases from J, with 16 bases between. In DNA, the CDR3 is TGCGCCAGCAGCCAATGGGCCCACGGCGGGGCCTACAATGAGCAGTTCTTC. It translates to CASSQWAHGGAYNEQFF.

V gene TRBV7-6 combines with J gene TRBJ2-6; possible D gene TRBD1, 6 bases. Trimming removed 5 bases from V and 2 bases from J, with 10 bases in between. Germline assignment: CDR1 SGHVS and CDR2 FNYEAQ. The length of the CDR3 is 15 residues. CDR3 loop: CASSMTGAGANVLTF. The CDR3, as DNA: TGTGCCAGCAGCATGACAGGTGCTGGGGCCAACGTCCTGACTTTC.

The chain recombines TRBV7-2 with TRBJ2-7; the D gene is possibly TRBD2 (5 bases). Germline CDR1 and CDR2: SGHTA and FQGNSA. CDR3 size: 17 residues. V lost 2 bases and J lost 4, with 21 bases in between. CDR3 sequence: CASSLHPWVTSGYEQYF. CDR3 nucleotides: TGTGCCAGCAGCTTACACCCCTGGGTGACCTCGGGGTACGAGCAGTACTTC.

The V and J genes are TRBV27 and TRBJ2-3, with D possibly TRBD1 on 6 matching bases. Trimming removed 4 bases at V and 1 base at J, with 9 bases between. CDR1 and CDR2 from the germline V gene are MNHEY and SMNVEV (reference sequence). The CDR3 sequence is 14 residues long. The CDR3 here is CASSSRTGTDTQYF. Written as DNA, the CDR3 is TGTGCCAGCAGTTCTCGGACAGGCACAGATACGCAGTATTTT.

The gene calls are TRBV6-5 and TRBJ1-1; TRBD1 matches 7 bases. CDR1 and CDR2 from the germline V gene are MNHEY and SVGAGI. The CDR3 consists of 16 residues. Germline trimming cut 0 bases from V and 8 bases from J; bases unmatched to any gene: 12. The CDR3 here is CASSYSTGTAIWEAFF. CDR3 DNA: TGTGCCAGCAGTTACTCGACGGGGACAGCGATTTGGGAAGCTTTCTTT.

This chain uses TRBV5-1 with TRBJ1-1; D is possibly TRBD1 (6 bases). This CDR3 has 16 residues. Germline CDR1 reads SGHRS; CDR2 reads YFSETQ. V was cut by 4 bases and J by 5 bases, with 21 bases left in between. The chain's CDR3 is CASSGGQGGWGTEAFF. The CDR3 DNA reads TGCGCCAGCAGCGGAGGACAAGGGGGTTGGGGGACTGAAGCTTTCTTT. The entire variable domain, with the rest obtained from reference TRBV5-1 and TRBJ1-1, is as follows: KAGVTQTPRYLIKTRGQQVTLSCSPISGHRSVSWYQQTPGQGLQFLFEYFSETQRNKGNFPGRFSGRQFSNSRSEMNVSTLELGDSALYLCASSGGQGGWGTEAFFGQGTRLTVV.

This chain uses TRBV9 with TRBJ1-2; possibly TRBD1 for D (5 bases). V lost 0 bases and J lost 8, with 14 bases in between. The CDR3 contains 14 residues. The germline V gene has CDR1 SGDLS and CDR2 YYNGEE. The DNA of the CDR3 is TGTGCCAGCAGCGTAGCGTCTAGGGGAAAAGGCTACACCTTC. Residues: CASSVASRGKGYTF.

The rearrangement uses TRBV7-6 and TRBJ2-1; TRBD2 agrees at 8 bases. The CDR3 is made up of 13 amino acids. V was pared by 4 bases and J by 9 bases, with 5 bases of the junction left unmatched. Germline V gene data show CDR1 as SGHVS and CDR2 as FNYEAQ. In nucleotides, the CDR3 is TGTGCCAGCAGCTCCGGGAGGGCCGTTGAGCAGTTCTTC. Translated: CASSSGRAVEQFF.

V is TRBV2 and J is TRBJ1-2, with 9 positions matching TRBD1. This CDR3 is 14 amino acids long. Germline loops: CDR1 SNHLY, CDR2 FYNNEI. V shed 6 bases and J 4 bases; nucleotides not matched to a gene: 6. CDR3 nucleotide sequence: TGTGCCAGCAGCGGACAGGGGTATAGCTATGGCTACACCTTC. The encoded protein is CASSGQGYSYGYTF.

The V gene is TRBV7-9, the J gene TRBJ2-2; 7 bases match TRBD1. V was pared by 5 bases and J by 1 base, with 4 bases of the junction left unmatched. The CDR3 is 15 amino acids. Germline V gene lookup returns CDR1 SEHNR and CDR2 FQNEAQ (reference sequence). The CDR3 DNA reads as TGTGCCAGCAGCATTAGACAGGGGAACACCGGGGAGCTGTTTTTT. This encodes CASSIRQGNTGELFF.

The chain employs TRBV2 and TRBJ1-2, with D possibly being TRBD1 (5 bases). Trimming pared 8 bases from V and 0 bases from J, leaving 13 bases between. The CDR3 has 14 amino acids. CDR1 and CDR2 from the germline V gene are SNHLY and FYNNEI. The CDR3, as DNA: TGTGCCAGCGGGGGGGATCAAGCTAACTATGGCTACACCTTC. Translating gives CASGGDQANYGYTF.

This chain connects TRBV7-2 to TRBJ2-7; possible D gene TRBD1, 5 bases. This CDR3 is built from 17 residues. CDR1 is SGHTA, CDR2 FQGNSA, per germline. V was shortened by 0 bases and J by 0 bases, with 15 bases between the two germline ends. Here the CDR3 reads CASSLASTGLSSYEQYF. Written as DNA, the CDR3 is TGTGCCAGCAGCTTAGCTTCCACAGGCCTGAGCTCCTACGAGCAGTACTTC.